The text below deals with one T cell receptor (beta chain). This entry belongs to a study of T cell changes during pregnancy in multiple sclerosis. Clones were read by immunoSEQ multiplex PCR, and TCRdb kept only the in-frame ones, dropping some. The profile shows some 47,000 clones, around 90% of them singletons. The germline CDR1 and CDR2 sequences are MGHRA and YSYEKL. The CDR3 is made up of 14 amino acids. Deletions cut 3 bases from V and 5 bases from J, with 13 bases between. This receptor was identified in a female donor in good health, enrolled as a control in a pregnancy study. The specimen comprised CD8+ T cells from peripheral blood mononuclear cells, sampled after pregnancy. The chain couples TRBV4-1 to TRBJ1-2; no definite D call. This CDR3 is CASSHRRVDYGYTF. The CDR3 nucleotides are TGCGCCAGCAGCCATCGACGGGTAGATTATGGCTACACCTTC.